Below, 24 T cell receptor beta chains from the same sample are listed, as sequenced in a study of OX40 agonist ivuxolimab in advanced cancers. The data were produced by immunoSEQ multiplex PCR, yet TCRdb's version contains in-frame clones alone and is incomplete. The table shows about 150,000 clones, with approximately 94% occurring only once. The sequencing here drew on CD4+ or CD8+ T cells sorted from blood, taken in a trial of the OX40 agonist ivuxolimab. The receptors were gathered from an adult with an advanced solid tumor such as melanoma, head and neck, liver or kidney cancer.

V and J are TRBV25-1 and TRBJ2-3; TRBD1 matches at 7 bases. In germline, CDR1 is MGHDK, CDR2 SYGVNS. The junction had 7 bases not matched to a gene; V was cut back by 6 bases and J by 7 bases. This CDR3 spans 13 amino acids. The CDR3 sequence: CASSSGTANTQYF. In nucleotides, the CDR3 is TGTGCCAGCAGCTCCGGGACAGCAAATACGCAGTATTTT.

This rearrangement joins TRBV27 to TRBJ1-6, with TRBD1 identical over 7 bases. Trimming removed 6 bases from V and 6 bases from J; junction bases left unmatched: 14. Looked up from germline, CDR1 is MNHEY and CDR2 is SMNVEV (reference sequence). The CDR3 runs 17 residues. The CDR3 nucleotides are TGTGCCAGCAGCGCATCCGCAGGGGGGGCCTCTAATTCACCCCTCCACTTT. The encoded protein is CASSASAGGASNSPLHF.

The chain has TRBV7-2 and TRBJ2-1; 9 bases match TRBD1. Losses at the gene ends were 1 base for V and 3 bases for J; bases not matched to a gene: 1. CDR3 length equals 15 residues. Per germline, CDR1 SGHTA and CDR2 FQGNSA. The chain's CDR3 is CASSLETGGYNEQFF. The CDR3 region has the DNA TGTGCCAGCAGCTTAGAGACAGGGGGCTACAATGAGCAGTTCTTC.

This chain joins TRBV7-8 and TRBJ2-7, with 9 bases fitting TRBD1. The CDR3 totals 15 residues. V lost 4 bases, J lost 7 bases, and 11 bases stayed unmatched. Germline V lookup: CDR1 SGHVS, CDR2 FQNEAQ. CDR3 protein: CASSSTGTGIGEQYF. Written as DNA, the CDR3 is TGTGCCAGCAGCTCAACCGGGACAGGGATTGGGGAGCAGTACTTC.

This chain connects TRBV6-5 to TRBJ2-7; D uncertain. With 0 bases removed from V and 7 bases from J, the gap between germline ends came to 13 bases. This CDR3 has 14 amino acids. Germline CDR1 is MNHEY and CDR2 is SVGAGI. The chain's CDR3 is CASSYSPPPSEQYF. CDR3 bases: TGTGCCAGCAGTTACTCCCCCCCTCCTTCAGAGCAGTACTTC.

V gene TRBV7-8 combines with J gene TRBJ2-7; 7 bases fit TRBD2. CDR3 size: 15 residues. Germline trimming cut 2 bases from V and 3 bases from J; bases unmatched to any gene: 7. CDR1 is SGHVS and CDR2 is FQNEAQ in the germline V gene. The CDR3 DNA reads TGTGCCAGCAGCTTACAGCGCGGGGGAAACTACGAGCAGTACTTC. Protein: CASSLQRGGNYEQYF.

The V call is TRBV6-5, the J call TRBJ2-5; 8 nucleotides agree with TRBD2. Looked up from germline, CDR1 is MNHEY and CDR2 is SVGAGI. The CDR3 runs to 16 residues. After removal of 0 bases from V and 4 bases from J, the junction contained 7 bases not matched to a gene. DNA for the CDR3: TGTGCCAGCAGTTACTCCGACGGGAGGGCCGGAGAGACCCAGTACTTC. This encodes CASSYSDGRAGETQYF.

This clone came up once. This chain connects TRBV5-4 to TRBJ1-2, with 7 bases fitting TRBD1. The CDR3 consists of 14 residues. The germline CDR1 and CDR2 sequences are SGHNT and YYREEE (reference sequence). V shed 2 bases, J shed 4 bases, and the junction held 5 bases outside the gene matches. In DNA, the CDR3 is TGTGCCAGCAGCTTCGGGGGACAGCCCTATGGCTACACCTTC. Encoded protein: CASSFGGQPYGYTF.

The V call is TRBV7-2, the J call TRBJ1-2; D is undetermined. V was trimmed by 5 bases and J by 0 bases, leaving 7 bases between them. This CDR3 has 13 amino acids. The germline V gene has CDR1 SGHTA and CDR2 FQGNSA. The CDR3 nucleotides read TGTGCCAGCAGCCAAGGGTCTAACTATGGCTACACCTTC. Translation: CASSQGSNYGYTF.

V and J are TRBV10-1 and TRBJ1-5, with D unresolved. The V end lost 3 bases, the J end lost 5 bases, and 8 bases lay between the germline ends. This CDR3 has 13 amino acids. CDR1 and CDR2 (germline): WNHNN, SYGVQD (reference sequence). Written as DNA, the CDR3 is TGCGCCAGCAGTGATATTGGCGATCAGCCCCAGCATTTT. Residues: CASSDIGDQPQHF.

This CDR3 is CASSLGGGDPNEQFF. The DNA for the CDR3 is TGTGCCAGCAGTTTAGGCGGGGGTGACCCGAATGAGCAGTTCTTC. This rearrangement joins TRBV28 to TRBJ2-1, with 7 bases aligning to TRBD2. Germline CDR1 is MDHEN and CDR2 is SYDVKM. With V trimmed by 2 bases and J by 7 bases, 8 bases remained unmatched. The CDR3 contains 15 residues.

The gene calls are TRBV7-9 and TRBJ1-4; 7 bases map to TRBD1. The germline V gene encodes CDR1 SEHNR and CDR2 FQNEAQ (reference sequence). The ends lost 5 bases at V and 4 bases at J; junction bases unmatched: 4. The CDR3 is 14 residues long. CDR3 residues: CASSQGGINEKLFF. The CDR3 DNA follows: TGTGCCAGCAGCCAGGGGGGTATTAATGAAAAACTGTTTTTT.

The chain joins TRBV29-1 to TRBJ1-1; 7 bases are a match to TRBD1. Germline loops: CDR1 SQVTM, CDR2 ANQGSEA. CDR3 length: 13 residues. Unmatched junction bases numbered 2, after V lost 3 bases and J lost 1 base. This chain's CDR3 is CSVERTGNTEAFF. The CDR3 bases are TGCAGCGTTGAGAGGACAGGGAACACTGAAGCTTTCTTT.

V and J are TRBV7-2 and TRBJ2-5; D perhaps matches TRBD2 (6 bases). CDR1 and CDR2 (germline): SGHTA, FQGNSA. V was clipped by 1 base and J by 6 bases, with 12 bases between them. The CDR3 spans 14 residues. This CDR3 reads CASSLGGEVKTQYF. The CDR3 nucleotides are TGTGCCAGCAGCTTAGGGGGGGAGGTAAAGACCCAGTACTTC.

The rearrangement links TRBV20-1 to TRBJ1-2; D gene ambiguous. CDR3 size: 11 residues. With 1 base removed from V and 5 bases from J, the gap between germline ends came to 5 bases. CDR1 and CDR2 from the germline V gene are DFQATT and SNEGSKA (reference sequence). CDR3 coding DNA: TGCAGTGCTAGAGGGTGGTATGGCTACACCTTC. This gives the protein CSARGWYGYTF.

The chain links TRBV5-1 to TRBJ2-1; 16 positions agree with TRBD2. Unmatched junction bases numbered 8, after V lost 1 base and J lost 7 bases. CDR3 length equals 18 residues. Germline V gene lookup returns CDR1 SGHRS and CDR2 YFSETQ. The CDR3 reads CASSLPGTSGRASNEQFF. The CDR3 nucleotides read TGCGCCAGCAGCTTGCCTGGGACTAGCGGGAGGGCCTCGAATGAGCAGTTCTTC.

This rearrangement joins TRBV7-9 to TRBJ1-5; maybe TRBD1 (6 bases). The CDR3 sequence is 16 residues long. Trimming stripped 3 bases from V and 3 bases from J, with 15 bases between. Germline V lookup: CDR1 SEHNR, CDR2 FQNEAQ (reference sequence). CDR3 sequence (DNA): TGTGCCAGCAGCTTGGGGGCCGGACAAACCAATCAGCCCCAGCATTTT. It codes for CASSLGAGQTNQPQHF.

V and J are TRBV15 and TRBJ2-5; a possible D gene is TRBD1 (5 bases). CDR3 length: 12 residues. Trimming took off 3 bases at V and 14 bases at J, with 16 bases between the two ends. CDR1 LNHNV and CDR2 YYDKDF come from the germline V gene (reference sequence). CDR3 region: CATSRGPELAYF. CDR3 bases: TGTGCCACCAGCAGGGGGCCTGAGCTGGCTTACTTC.

CDR3 residues: CASSLAGGYGYTF. CDR3 bases: TGTGCCAGCAGCTTAGCAGGGGGATATGGCTACACCTTC. The chain links TRBV7-3 to TRBJ1-2; 7 bases map to TRBD1. CDR1 and CDR2 (germline): SGHTA, FQGTGA. V was pared by 2 bases and J by 5 bases, with 2 bases of the junction left unmatched. This CDR3 is 13 amino acids long.

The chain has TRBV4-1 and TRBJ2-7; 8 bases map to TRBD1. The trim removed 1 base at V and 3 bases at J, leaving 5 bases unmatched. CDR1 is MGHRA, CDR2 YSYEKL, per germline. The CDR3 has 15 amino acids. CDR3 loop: CASSQVSGQGYEQYF. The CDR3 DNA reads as TGCGCCAGCAGCCAAGTTTCCGGACAGGGCTACGAGCAGTACTTC.

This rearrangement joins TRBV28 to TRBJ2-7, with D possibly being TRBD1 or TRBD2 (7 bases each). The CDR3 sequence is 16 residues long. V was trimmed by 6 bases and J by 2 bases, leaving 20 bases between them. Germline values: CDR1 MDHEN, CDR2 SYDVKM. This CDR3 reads CASSPGGGFSPYEQYF. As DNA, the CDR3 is TGTGCCAGCAGCCCAGGGGGGGGGTTTTCCCCCTACGAGCAGTACTTC. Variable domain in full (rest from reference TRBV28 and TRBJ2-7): DVKVTQSSRYLVKRTGEKVFLECVQDMDHENMFWYRQDPGLGLRLIYFSYDVKMKEKGDIPEGYSVSREKKERFSLILESASTNQTSMYLCASSPGGGFSPYEQYFGPGTRLTVT.

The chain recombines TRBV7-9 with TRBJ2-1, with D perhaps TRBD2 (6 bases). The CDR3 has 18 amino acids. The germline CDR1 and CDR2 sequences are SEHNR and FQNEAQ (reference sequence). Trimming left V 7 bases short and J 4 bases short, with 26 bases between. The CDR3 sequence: CASTLGYLSGGPYNEQFF. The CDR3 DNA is TGTGCCAGCACCCTCGGGTACCTTAGCGGAGGTCCTTACAATGAGCAGTTCTTC.

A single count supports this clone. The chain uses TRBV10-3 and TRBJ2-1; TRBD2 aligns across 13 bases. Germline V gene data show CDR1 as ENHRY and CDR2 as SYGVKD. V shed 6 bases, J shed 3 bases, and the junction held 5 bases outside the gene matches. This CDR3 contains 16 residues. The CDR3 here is CAIRERTSGSYNEQFF. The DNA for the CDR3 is TGTGCCATCAGGGAAAGGACTAGCGGGAGCTACAATGAGCAGTTCTTC.

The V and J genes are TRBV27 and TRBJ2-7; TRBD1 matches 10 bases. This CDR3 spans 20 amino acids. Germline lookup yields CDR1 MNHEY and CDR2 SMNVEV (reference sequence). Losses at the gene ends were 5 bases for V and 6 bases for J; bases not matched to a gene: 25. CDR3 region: CASSTGGGFWRDRGGGEQYF. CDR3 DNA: TGTGCCAGCAGTACTGGCGGGGGGTTTTGGCGGGACAGGGGAGGAGGCGAGCAGTACTTC.